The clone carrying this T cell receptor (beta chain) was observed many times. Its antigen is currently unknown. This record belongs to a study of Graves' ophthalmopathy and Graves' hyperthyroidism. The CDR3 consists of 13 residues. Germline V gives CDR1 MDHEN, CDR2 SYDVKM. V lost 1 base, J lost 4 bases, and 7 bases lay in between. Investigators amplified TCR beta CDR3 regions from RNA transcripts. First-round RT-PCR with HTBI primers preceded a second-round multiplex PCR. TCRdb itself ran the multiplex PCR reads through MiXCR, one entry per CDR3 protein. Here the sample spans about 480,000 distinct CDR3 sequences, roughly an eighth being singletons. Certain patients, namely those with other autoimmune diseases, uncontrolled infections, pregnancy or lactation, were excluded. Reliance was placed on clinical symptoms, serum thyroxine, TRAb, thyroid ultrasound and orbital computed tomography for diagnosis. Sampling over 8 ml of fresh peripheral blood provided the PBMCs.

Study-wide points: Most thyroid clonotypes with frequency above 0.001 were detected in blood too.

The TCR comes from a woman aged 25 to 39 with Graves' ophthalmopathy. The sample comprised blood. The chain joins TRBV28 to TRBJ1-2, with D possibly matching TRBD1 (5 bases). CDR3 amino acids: CASSLSRVYGYTF. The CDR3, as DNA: TGTGCCAGCAGTTTATCCAGGGTCTATGGCTACACCTTC.